This TCR beta chain was sequenced for a study of blood T cell repertoires in COVID-19. Study at large: COVID-19 samples collected from the United States, Italy and Spain covered acute and convalescent phases. Sources were T cells, B-cell-depleted T cells, or PBMCs; the material itself was cDNA or gDNA.

The cohort comprised adults aged about 18 to 100 years residing in about two dozen US areas. TCRdb keeps only in-frame clones here, not all; method: immunoSEQ multiplex PCR. Of 120,000 to 150,000 clones listed, roughly 90% are singletons. The sequenced sample was PBMCs or T cells enriched from blood (not recorded which). This TCR was recovered from a woman in her 30s with acute COVID-19.

Here the CDR3 reads CASSVPSGGRPEAFF. The DNA of the CDR3 is TGTGCCAGCAGTGTACCCTCAGGGGGTAGGCCTGAAGCTTTCTTT. V usage is TRBV28 and J usage is TRBJ1-1; 7 bases align to TRBD1. CDR1 is MDHEN, CDR2 SYDVKM, per germline. Unmatched junction bases numbered 12, after V lost 5 bases and J lost 6 bases. The CDR3 is 15 residues long.